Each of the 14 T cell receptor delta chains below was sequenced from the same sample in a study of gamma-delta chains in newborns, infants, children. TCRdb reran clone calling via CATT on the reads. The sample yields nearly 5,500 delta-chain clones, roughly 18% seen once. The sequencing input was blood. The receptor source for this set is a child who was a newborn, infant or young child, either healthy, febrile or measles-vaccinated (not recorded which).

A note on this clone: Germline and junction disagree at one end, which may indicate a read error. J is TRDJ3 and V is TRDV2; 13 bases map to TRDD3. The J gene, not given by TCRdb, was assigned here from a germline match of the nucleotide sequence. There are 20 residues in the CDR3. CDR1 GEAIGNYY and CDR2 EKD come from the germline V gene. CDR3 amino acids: CACDTVLGDTSSWDARKMFF. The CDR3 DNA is TGTGCCTGTGACACCGTACTGGGGGATACGAGCTCCTGGGACGCCCGAAAGATGTTTTTC.

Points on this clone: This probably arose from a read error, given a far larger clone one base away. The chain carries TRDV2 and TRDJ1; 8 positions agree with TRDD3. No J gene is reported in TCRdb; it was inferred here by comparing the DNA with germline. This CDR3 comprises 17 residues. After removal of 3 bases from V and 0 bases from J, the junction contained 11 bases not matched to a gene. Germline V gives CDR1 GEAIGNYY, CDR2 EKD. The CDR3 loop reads CACDFMGDAGYTDKLIF. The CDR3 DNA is TGTGCCTGTGACTTCATGGGGGATGCGGGGTACACCGATAAACTCATCTTT.

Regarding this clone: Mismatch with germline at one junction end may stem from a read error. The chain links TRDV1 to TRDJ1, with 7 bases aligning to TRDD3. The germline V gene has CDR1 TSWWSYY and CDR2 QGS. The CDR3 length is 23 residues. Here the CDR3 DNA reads TGTGCTCCTGGGGAACTAGTACTGGAGTCTGGGGGGCGGAAGATCCGGTACACCGATAAACTCATCTTT. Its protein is CAPGELVLESGGRKIRYTDKLIF.

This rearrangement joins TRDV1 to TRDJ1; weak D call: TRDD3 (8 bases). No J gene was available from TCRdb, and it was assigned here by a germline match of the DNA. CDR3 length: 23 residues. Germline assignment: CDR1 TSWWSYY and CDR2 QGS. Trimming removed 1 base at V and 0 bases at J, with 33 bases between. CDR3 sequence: CALGEPACPTPGGVPSYTDKLIF. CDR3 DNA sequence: TGTGCTCTTGGGGAACCGGCTTGTCCTACGCCTGGGGGAGTACCTTCCTACACCGATAAACTCATCTTT.

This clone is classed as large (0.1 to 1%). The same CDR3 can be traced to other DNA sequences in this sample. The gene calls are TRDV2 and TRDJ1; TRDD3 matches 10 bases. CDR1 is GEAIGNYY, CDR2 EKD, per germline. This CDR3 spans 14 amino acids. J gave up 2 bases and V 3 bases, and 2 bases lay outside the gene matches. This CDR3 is CACDRLGDTDKLIF. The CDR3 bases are TGTGCCTGTGACCGACTGGGGGATACCGATAAACTCATCTTT.

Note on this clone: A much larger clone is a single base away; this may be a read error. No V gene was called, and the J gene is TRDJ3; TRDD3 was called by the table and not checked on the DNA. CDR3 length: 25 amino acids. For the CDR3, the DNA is TGTGCCTGTGACCCGGTTCGGACTGTACTGGGGGACTTACCATACAGCTCCTGGGACACCCGACAGATGTTTTTC. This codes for CACDPVRTVLGDLPYSSWDTRQMFF.

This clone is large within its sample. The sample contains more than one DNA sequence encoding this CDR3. The CDR3 is CACDTVGIRSDKLIF. CDR3 bases: TGTGCCTGTGACACCGTGGGGATCCGTAGCGATAAACTCATCTTT. The chain carries TRDV2 and TRDJ1, with D perhaps matching TRDD3 (6 bases). Per the germline V gene, CDR1 is GEAIGNYY and CDR2 is EKD. V lost 0 bases to trimming and J lost 4 bases, with 14 bases between them. CDR3 size: 15 residues.

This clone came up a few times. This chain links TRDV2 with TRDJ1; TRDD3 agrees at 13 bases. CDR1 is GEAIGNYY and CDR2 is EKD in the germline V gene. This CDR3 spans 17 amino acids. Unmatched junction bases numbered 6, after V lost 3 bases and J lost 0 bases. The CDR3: CACDLLGDTRDTDKLIF. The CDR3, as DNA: TGTGCCTGTGACTTACTGGGGGATACGCGGGACACCGATAAACTCATCTTT.

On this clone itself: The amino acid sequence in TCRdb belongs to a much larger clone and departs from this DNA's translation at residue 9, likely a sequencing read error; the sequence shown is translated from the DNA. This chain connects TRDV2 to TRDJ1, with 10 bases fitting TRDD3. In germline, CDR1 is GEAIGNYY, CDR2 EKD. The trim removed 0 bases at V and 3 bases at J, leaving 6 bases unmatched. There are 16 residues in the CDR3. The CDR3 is CACDTLGDSNSDKLIF. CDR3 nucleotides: TGTGCCTGTGACACCCTGGGGGATAGCAACTCCGATAAACTCATCTTT.

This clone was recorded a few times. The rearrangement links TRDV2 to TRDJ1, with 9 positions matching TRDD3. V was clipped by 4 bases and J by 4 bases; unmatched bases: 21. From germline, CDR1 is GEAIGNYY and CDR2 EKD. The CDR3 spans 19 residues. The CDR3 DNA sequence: TGTGCCTGTGAAAAACTCGGGGATACGCCTTTTCGTTTCGGCGATAAACTCATCTTT. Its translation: CACEKLGDTPFRFGDKLIF.

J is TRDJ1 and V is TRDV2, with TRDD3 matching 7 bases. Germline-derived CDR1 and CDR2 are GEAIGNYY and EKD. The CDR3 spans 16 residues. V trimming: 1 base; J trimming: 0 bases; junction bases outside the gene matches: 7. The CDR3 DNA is TGTGCCTGTGACACGGGATACCGCCTATACACCGATAAACTCATCTTT. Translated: CACDTGYRLYTDKLIF.

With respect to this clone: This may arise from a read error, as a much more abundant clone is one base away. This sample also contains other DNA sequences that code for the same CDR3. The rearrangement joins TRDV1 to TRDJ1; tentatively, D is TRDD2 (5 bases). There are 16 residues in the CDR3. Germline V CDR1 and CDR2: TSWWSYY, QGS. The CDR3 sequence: CALLPPREQDSDKLIF. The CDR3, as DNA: TGTGCTCTCCTACCACCACGCGAACAGGACAGCGATAAGCTCATCTTT.

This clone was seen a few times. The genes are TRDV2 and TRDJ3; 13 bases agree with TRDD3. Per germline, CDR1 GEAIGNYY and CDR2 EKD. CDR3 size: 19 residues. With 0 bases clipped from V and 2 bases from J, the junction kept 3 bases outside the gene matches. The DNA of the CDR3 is TGTGCCTGTGACACCGTACTGGGGGATACGGCCTGGGACACCCGACAGATGTTTTTC. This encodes CACDTVLGDTAWDTRQMFF.

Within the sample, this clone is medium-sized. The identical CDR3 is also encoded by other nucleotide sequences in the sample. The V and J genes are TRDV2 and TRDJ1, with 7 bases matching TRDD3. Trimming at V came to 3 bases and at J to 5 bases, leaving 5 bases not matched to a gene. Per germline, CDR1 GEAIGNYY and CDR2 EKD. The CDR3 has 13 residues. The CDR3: CACDALLGDKLIF. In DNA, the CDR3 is TGTGCCTGTGACGCCTTACTGGGGGATAAACTCATCTTT.